These 32 T cell receptor beta chains originate from one sample sequenced in a study of shared clonotypes between healthy human individuals. Positively selected for CCR7, the CD45RO-negative cells used as naive CD8 cells excluded terminally differentiated effector memory CD45RA+ cells. Sequencing used immunoSEQ multiplex PCR; TCRdb keeps in-frame clones, though not all of them. The sample has hundreds of thousands of clones, about 92% seen once. Sequencing was carried out using naive CD8+ T cells sorted from blood. Receptor source: a man aged 25-45 years in good health.

This sequence joins TRBV5-6 and TRBJ2-3; tentatively, D is TRBD2 (6 bases). Germline values: CDR1 SGHDT, CDR2 YYEEEE. Trimming shortened V by 0 bases and J by 1 base, and 9 bases separated the two germline ends. The CDR3 length is 15 residues. DNA for the CDR3: TGTGCCAGCAGCTTGGAACTAGCCGGCACAGATACGCAGTATTTT. Residues: CASSLELAGTDTQYF.

The gene calls are TRBV7-9 and TRBJ2-7; the match to TRBD2 covers 7 bases. The junction had 4 bases not matched to a gene; V was cut back by 2 bases and J by 0 bases. CDR1 is SEHNR and CDR2 is FQNEAQ in the germline V gene (reference sequence). There are 15 residues in the CDR3. The CDR3 region is CASSLLADLSYEQYF. CDR3 nucleotide sequence: TGTGCCAGCAGCTTACTAGCGGACCTCTCCTACGAGCAGTACTTC.

Here the CDR3 DNA reads TGTGCCAGCAGTTTATCGGGACAGGCTGACAATGAGCAGTTCTTC. Translated, it gives CASSLSGQADNEQFF. The rearrangement links TRBV28 to TRBJ2-1; 8 bases line up with TRBD1. With V trimmed by 1 base and J by 5 bases, 4 bases remained unmatched. Looked up from germline, CDR1 is MDHEN and CDR2 is SYDVKM. This CDR3 is built from 15 residues.

The chain employs TRBV7-2 and TRBJ2-5; a possible D gene is TRBD1 (5 bases). Trimming removed 5 bases at V and 2 bases at J, with 9 bases between. In germline, CDR1 is SGHTA, CDR2 FQGNSA. The length of the CDR3 is 13 residues. Here the CDR3 reads CASSRTIQETQYF. The CDR3 DNA reads as TGTGCCAGCAGCCGGACAATTCAAGAGACCCAGTACTTC. Full variable domain (outside the CDR3, taken from reference TRBV7-2 and TRBJ2-5): GAGVSQSPSNKVTEKGKDVELRCDPISGHTALYWYRQSLGQGLEFLIYFQGNSAPDKSGLPSDRFSAERTGGSVSTLTIQRTQQEDSAVYLCASSRTIQETQYFGPGTRLLVL.

This clone was recorded once. The J gene is TRBJ2-1, the V gene TRBV29-1; 7 nucleotides agree with TRBD1. The CDR3 runs 15 residues. Trimming cost V 2 bases and J 7 bases; bases outside gene matches: 11. Germline assignment: CDR1 SQVTM and CDR2 ANQGSEA. Written as DNA, the CDR3 is TGCAGCGTTGAACGGTTTGACAGGGTGGGGAATGAGCAGTTCTTC. Amino acids: CSVERFDRVGNEQFF.

This sequence joins TRBV11-3 and TRBJ2-2; 14 bases match TRBD2. Germline values: CDR1 SGHNT, CDR2 YENEEA. Unmatched junction bases numbered 9, after V lost 2 bases and J lost 7 bases. The CDR3 contains 18 residues. The chain's CDR3 is CASSLLETSGRAGGELFF. The CDR3 nucleotides read TGTGCCAGCAGCTTACTGGAGACTAGCGGGAGGGCCGGCGGGGAGCTGTTTTTT.

The rearrangement uses TRBV27 and TRBJ2-7; 8 nucleotides match TRBD2. Germline CDR1 MNHEY, CDR2 SMNVEV (reference sequence). The CDR3 spans 16 residues. Trimming at V came to 2 bases and at J to 4 bases, leaving 10 bases not matched to a gene. As DNA, the CDR3 is TGTGCCAGCAGTTTAACTTTGGAGCGGGAGATGTACGAGCAGTACTTC. It is translated as CASSLTLEREMYEQYF.

The chain joins TRBV27 to TRBJ2-2, with TRBD1 as a possible D gene (6 bases). The CDR3 sequence is 17 residues long. CDR1 MNHEY and CDR2 SMNVEV come from the germline V gene (reference sequence). Trimming shortened V by 3 bases and J by 5 bases, and 19 bases separated the two germline ends. Here the CDR3 reads CASSFSAGEAGTGELFF. CDR3 bases: TGTGCCAGCAGTTTCTCGGCAGGGGAAGCCGGTACCGGGGAGCTGTTTTTT.

The chain has TRBV28 and TRBJ1-5; D remains unclear. V lost 6 bases to trimming and J lost 3 bases, with 18 bases between them. The V gene's germline CDR1 is MDHEN and CDR2 SYDVKM. CDR3 length: 16 amino acids. For the CDR3, the DNA is TGTGCCAGCAGAAAAATGCAAGTTGCTCTCAATCAGCCCCAGCATTTT. Amino acid sequence: CASRKMQVALNQPQHF.

The chain carries TRBV9 and TRBJ2-3; 11 nucleotides match TRBD2. This CDR3 region has 14 residues. Trimming at V came to 3 bases and at J to 4 bases, leaving 1 base not matched to a gene. Germline CDR1 reads SGDLS; CDR2 reads YYNGEE. CDR3 DNA: TGTGCCAGCAGCGATAGCGGGAGGGCAGATACGCAGTATTTT. Protein: CASSDSGRADTQYF.

DNA of the CDR3: TGTGCCACCAGCAGAGACCGAGGGTGGACTGAAGCTTTCTTT. Encoded protein: CATSRDRGWTEAFF. The rearrangement links TRBV15 to TRBJ1-1, with D unresolved. CDR3 length: 14 amino acids. From germline, CDR1 is LNHNV and CDR2 YYDKDF (reference sequence). The V and J ends lost 0 bases and 5 bases respectively, with 10 bases between them.

V is TRBV7-6 and J is TRBJ2-1; TRBD2 matches 13 bases. The CDR3 has 20 amino acids. The V and J ends lost 2 bases and 8 bases, in that order; junction bases with no gene match: 18. Germline-derived CDR1 and CDR2 are SGHVS and FNYEAQ. The CDR3: CASSLRGLAGVGGPHDEQFF. The CDR3 DNA follows: TGTGCCAGCAGCTTAAGAGGACTAGCGGGAGTAGGTGGGCCCCACGATGAGCAGTTCTTC.

The V gene is TRBV7-9, the J gene TRBJ2-1; D may be TRBD2 (6 bases). Trimming stripped 1 base from V and 8 bases from J, with 18 bases between. This CDR3 has 16 residues. CDR1 is SEHNR, CDR2 FQNEAQ, per germline (reference sequence). The CDR3 sequence is CASSLVETRWFDEQFF. The CDR3, as DNA: TGTGCCAGCAGCTTAGTCGAGACTAGGTGGTTTGATGAGCAGTTCTTC.

CDR3 in amino acids: CASSYSLTQETQYF. The CDR3 bases are TGTGCCAGCAGTTACTCGCTCACCCAAGAGACCCAGTACTTC. This chain connects TRBV6-5 to TRBJ2-5; D remains ambiguous. CDR1 MNHEY and CDR2 SVGAGI come from the germline V gene. V was trimmed by 0 bases and J by 1 base, leaving 6 bases between them. This CDR3 contains 14 residues.

This clone was detected only once. The chain combines TRBV7-9 with TRBJ1-1; D is perhaps TRBD1 (5 bases). The CDR3 is made up of 14 amino acids. V shed 4 bases and J shed 1 base, with 10 bases lying between them. Germline V gene data show CDR1 as SEHNR and CDR2 as FQNEAQ (reference sequence). DNA of the CDR3: TGTGCCAGCAGCTCCCGGGGCCAGAACACTGAAGCTTTCTTT. It codes for CASSSRGQNTEAFF.

The rearrangement uses TRBV15 and TRBJ2-2; D call uncertain. V was pared by 3 bases and J by 4 bases, with 12 bases between. Germline CDR1 is LNHNV and CDR2 is YYDKDF (reference sequence). This CDR3 spans 15 amino acids. The CDR3 sequence: CATSSESRGTGELFF. The CDR3 DNA reads as TGTGCCACCAGCAGCGAATCGCGAGGCACCGGGGAGCTGTTTTTT.

The chain joins TRBV13 to TRBJ2-3; a weak D match, TRBD2 (6 bases). CDR1 and CDR2 from the germline V gene are PRHDT and FYEKMQ (reference sequence). The CDR3 is 16 amino acids. Trimming took off 4 bases at V and 1 base at J, with 15 bases between the two ends. Here the CDR3 DNA reads TGTGCCAGCAGCTACGGGCGGGACCCTGGCACAGATACGCAGTATTTT. Translating it yields CASSYGRDPGTDTQYF.

V gene TRBV5-4 combines with J gene TRBJ2-1; D perhaps matches TRBD1 (5 bases). V gave up 5 bases and J gave up 0 bases, with 9 bases separating them. The CDR3 is 14 amino acids. The germline V gene has CDR1 SGHNT and CDR2 YYREEE (reference sequence). The CDR3: CASRDSFSYNEQFF. The CDR3 nucleotides read TGTGCCAGCAGAGACAGCTTCTCCTACAATGAGCAGTTCTTC.

V is TRBV5-6 and J is TRBJ2-6, with D uncertain. Germline V gene sequence: CDR1 SGHDT, CDR2 YYEEEE. Trimming removed 6 bases from V and 1 base from J, with 5 bases in between. The CDR3 is 13 residues long. CDR3 in amino acids: CASTSSGANVLTF. The DNA of the CDR3 is TGTGCCAGCACATCGTCTGGGGCCAACGTCCTGACTTTC.

This clone was counted a single time. V is TRBV9 and J is TRBJ2-7; the match to TRBD1 covers 8 bases. With 4 bases clipped from V and 7 bases from J, the junction kept 13 bases outside the gene matches. CDR3 length equals 15 residues. Germline-derived CDR1 and CDR2 are SGDLS and YYNGEE. The CDR3 nucleotides read TGTGCCAGCAGCTATTTGGACAGGGCCGTCGAGGAGCAGTACTTC. It translates to CASSYLDRAVEEQYF.

This clone was seen a handful of times. The J gene is TRBJ1-2, the V gene TRBV6-1; D gene ambiguous. The CDR3 is 15 residues long. V was cut by 8 bases and J by 6 bases, with 22 bases left in between. In germline, CDR1 is MNHNS, CDR2 SASEGT. The CDR3 sequence is CASLEGFRTLDGYTF. DNA of the CDR3: TGTGCCAGCCTTGAAGGTTTCCGGACGCTCGATGGCTACACCTTC.

V usage is TRBV11-2 and J usage is TRBJ2-7; 7 nucleotides agree with TRBD1. Per germline, CDR1 SGHAT and CDR2 FQNNGV. V was clipped by 5 bases and J by 11 bases; unmatched bases: 9. The CDR3 consists of 12 residues. The CDR3 here is CASSPGTEGEYF. CDR3 bases: TGTGCCAGCAGCCCGGGGACAGAGGGGGAGTACTTC.

This sequence joins TRBV7-2 and TRBJ2-1; TRBD1 is a possible D gene (5 bases). V lost 4 bases to trimming and J lost 9 bases, with 10 bases between them. CDR1 is SGHTA and CDR2 is FQGNSA in the germline V gene. The CDR3 has 12 amino acids. CDR3 in DNA: TGTGCCAGCAGCTGGACACAGATTGAGCAGTTCTTC. Its protein product is CASSWTQIEQFF.

The V gene is TRBV28, the J gene TRBJ1-1, with TRBD1 matching over 7 bases. V trimming: 5 bases; J trimming: 4 bases; junction bases outside the gene matches: 4. This CDR3 has 13 amino acids. The V gene's germline CDR1 is MDHEN and CDR2 SYDVKM. CDR3 nucleotide sequence: TGTGCCAGCAGTATGGCAGGGGGCACTGAAGCTTTCTTT. It yields the protein CASSMAGGTEAFF.

This sequence joins TRBV11-3 and TRBJ2-7; D could derive from TRBD1 or TRBD2 (5 bases each). There are 15 residues in the CDR3. Germline lookup yields CDR1 SGHNT and CDR2 YENEEA. V was clipped by 1 base and J by 4 bases, with 14 bases between them. The CDR3 loop reads CASSLVGDGTYEQYF. The CDR3 DNA follows: TGTGCCAGCAGCTTAGTTGGGGACGGAACTTACGAGCAGTACTTC. Full variable domain (outside the CDR3, taken from reference TRBV11-3 and TRBJ2-7): EAGVVQSPRYKIIEKKQPVAFWCNPISGHNTLYWYLQNLGQGPELLIRYENEEAVDDSQLPKDRFSAERLKGVDSTLKIQPAELGDSAVYLCASSLVGDGTYEQYFGPGTRLTVT.

As to this clone: The same CDR3 arises from other DNA sequences in this sample as well. This sequence joins TRBV19 and TRBJ2-7; 11 bases map to TRBD2. CDR1 LNHDA and CDR2 SQIVND come from the germline V gene (reference sequence). J gave up 1 base and V 7 bases, and 3 bases lay outside the gene matches. This CDR3 contains 14 residues. The CDR3, as DNA: TGTGCCAGTACTACTAGCGGGAGTTCCTACGAGCAGTACTTC. Its translation: CASTTSGSSYEQYF.

This chain joins TRBV4-1 and TRBJ1-5; a weak D match, TRBD1 (6 bases). The CDR3 runs 15 residues. CDR1 and CDR2 from the germline V gene are MGHRA and YSYEKL. V lost 0 bases, J lost 6 bases, and 12 bases lay in between. The CDR3 region has the DNA TGCGCCAGCAGCCAAGATCGGGGGGGGGCTCAGCCCCAGCATTTT. Encoded protein: CASSQDRGGAQPQHF.

This chain uses TRBV5-1 with TRBJ2-7; D is perhaps TRBD1 or TRBD2 (5 bases each). V shed 4 bases and J shed 5 bases, with 19 bases lying between them. Germline V gives CDR1 SGHRS, CDR2 YFSETQ. CDR3 length: 15 amino acids. CDR3 in DNA: TGCGCCAGCAGCGCAAGCCACTTAGGGGACGACGAGCAGTACTTC. Its protein product is CASSASHLGDDEQYF.

CDR3 loop: CASSYTLGTDGYTF. CDR3 coding DNA: TGTGCCAGCAGCTACACTCTAGGGACCGATGGCTACACCTTC. The chain combines TRBV7-6 with TRBJ1-2; possible D gene TRBD1, 5 bases. The germline V gene has CDR1 SGHVS and CDR2 FNYEAQ. Deletions cut 4 bases from V and 6 bases from J, with 15 bases between. This CDR3 has 14 amino acids.

A note on this clone: Other DNA sequences in this specimen translate into the identical CDR3. This chain connects TRBV6-5 to TRBJ2-6; the D gene is possibly TRBD1 (6 bases). There are 15 residues in the CDR3. Trimming removed 3 bases at V and 1 base at J, with 7 bases between. From germline, CDR1 is MNHEY and CDR2 SVGAGI. DNA of the CDR3: TGTGCCAGCAGTTATACAGGGTCTGGGGCCAACGTCCTGACTTTC. This gives the protein CASSYTGSGANVLTF.

V is TRBV13 and J is TRBJ2-1; D perhaps matches TRBD2 (6 bases). Looked up from germline, CDR1 is PRHDT and CDR2 is FYEKMQ (reference sequence). The CDR3 extends over 14 amino acids. Trimming stripped 5 bases from V and 1 base from J, with 9 bases between. The CDR3 nucleotides read TGTGCCAGCAGCCACGGGGGTTCCTACAATGAGCAGTTCTTC. Its translation is CASSHGGSYNEQFF.

This sequence joins TRBV4-1 and TRBJ2-3; D remains ambiguous. This CDR3 contains 15 residues. V was shortened by 3 bases and J by 1 base, with 11 bases between the two germline ends. Per germline, CDR1 MGHRA and CDR2 YSYEKL. The CDR3 region is CASSQVLAGTDTQYF. In nucleotides, the CDR3 is TGCGCCAGCAGCCAGGTACTGGCGGGCACAGATACGCAGTATTTT.